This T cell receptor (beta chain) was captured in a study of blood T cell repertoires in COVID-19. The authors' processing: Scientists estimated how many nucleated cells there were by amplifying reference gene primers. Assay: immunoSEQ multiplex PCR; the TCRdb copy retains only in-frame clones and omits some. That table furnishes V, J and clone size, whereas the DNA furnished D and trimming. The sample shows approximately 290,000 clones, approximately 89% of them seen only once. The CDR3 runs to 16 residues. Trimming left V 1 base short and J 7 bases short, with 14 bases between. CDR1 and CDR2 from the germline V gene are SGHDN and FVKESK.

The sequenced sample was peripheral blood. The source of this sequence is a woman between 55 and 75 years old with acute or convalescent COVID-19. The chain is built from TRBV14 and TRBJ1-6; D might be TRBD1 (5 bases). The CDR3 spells CASSQVGGFENSPLHF. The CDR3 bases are TGTGCCAGCAGCCAAGTGGGGGGATTCGAGAATTCACCCCTCCACTTT.